One sample yielded the 29 T cell receptor beta chains listed below, sequenced in a study of T cells in Graves' hyperthyroidism and ophthalmopathy. Amplification of TCR beta CDR3 regions used RNA as the template. The HTBI primer set served for first-round RT-PCR of the TCR CDR3. TCRdb re-derived calls from the multiplex PCR reads in MiXCR, one entry per CDR3 protein. The sample lists about half a million distinct CDR3 sequences; less than 25% were seen once. Specimen: blood. The receptors here all came from a man younger than 35 with Graves' hyperthyroidism.

This clonotype has at least ten counts. J is TRBJ2-2 and V is TRBV11-3, with D unclear. V was trimmed by 3 bases and J by 0 bases, leaving 8 bases between them. CDR1 is SGHNT and CDR2 is YENEEA in the germline V gene. This CDR3 region has 15 residues. The CDR3 DNA reads as TGTGCCAGCAGCTTCCGGGTCGCGAACACCGGGGAGCTGTTTTTT. Residues: CASSFRVANTGELFF.

This clonotype was detected ten times or more. This sequence joins TRBV12-3 or TRBV12-4 and TRBJ2-5; a weak D match, TRBD2 (5 bases). The CDR3 runs to 13 residues. Trimming took off 3 bases at V and 5 bases at J, with 10 bases between the two ends. The DNA for the CDR3 is TGTGCCAGCAGTTTGTCTCCGGGGGAGACCCAGTACTTC. Translated, it gives CASSLSPGETQYF.

This clonotype was seen many times. The chain carries TRBV20-1 and TRBJ2-5; possibly TRBD2 for D (6 bases). Germline V gene lookup returns CDR1 DFQATT and CDR2 SNEGSKA (reference sequence). V dropped 3 bases and J dropped 5 bases, with 13 bases sitting between them. The CDR3 has 13 amino acids. CDR3 sequence (DNA): TGCAGTGCTAGCTGGCTAGCGAAGGAGACCCAGTACTTC. Its translation is CSASWLAKETQYF.

This clonotype was observed a handful of times. V is TRBV18 and J is TRBJ1-5, with 7 bases identical to TRBD1. The CDR3 loop spans 16 amino acids. Per the germline V gene, CDR1 is KGHSH and CDR2 is LQKENI. V was clipped by 3 bases and J by 5 bases; unmatched bases: 10. The CDR3 region is CASSPSRRQGDQPQHF. CDR3 nucleotides: TGTGCCAGCTCACCCTCCCGTAGACAGGGTGATCAGCCCCAGCATTTT. Based on the CDR3 plus reference TRBV18 and TRBJ1-5, the full variable domain is NAGVMQNPRHLVRRRGQEARLRCSPMKGHSHVYWYRQLPEEGLKFMVYLQKENIIDESGMPKERFSAEFPKEGPSILRIQQVVRGDSAAYFCASSPSRRQGDQPQHFGDGTRLSIL.

This clonotype appeared many times. The V and J genes are TRBV28 and TRBJ1-2; TRBD1 agrees at 10 bases. CDR1 is MDHEN and CDR2 is SYDVKM in the germline V gene. Unmatched junction bases numbered 11, after V lost 5 bases and J lost 8 bases. The CDR3 spans 15 residues. The CDR3 DNA sequence: TGTGCCAGCAGTGGAAACGGACAGGGGGACAAAGGCTACACCTTC. Protein product: CASSGNGQGDKGYTF.

This rearrangement joins TRBV15 to TRBJ2-5; TRBD2 aligns across 9 bases. V gave up 5 bases and J gave up 1 base; unmatched junction bases: 5. The CDR3 covers 15 residues. Germline V gives CDR1 LNHNV, CDR2 YYDKDF (reference sequence). The CDR3 protein is CATSSGTSSQETQYF. CDR3 bases: TGTGCCACCAGCTCGGGGACTAGCTCCCAAGAGACCCAGTACTTC.

This clonotype was seen ten or more times. The chain uses TRBV7-9 and TRBJ1-2, with no clear D. V shed 3 bases and J shed 4 bases, with 3 bases lying between them. The CDR3 totals 11 residues. From germline, CDR1 is SEHNR and CDR2 FQNEAQ (reference sequence). The CDR3 nucleotides are TGTGCCAGCAGCTTTACCTATGGCTACACCTTC. It codes for CASSFTYGYTF.

This clonotype came up many times. J is TRBJ1-1 and V is TRBV19, with D possibly being TRBD1 (6 bases). Germline CDR1 and CDR2: LNHDA and SQIVND (reference sequence). The CDR3 has 14 amino acids. V gave up 5 bases and J gave up 6 bases, with 16 bases separating them. CDR3 protein: CASSLIRDNAEAFF. As DNA, the CDR3 is TGTGCCAGTAGTCTCATCCGGGACAACGCTGAAGCTTTCTTT.

This clonotype was counted between two and nine times. The chain has TRBV12-3 or TRBV12-4 and TRBJ2-7; TRBD2 aligns across 10 bases. V was clipped by 3 bases and J by 1 base; unmatched bases: 3. The CDR3 is made up of 15 amino acids. The CDR3 DNA sequence: TGTGCCAGCAGTTTTCTAGCGGGAGAATCCTACGAGCAGTACTTC. Translating gives CASSFLAGESYEQYF.

The V call is TRBV6-2 or TRBV6-3, the J call TRBJ2-7; 11 bases fit TRBD2. Looked up from germline, CDR1 is MNHEY and CDR2 is SVGEGT. V shed 6 bases and J 2 bases; nucleotides not matched to a gene: 6. The CDR3 runs to 15 residues. The CDR3 spells CASRLAGAVPYEQYF. The CDR3 region has the DNA TGTGCCAGCAGACTAGCGGGGGCCGTCCCCTACGAGCAGTACTTC.

V usage is TRBV4-1 and J usage is TRBJ2-7, with a weak D call TRBD1 (5 bases). CDR3 length: 14 amino acids. Trimming shortened V by 4 bases and J by 1 base, and 11 bases separated the two germline ends. From germline, CDR1 is MGHRA and CDR2 YSYEKL. The CDR3 region is CASSPAQGSYEQYF. CDR3 sequence (DNA): TGCGCCAGCAGCCCGGCTCAGGGTTCCTACGAGCAGTACTTC.

The rearrangement links TRBV29-1 to TRBJ2-1, with D maybe TRBD1 (5 bases). CDR1 and CDR2 (germline): SQVTM, ANQGSEA. This CDR3 has 12 residues. V was shortened by 4 bases and J by 9 bases, with 13 bases between the two germline ends. CDR3 region: CSVAQVLGEQFF. As DNA, the CDR3 is TGCAGCGTTGCACAGGTCCTCGGTGAGCAGTTCTTC.

This clonotype was recorded at least ten times. The genes are TRBV28 and TRBJ1-1, with D maybe TRBD1 (5 bases). V was shortened by 2 bases and J by 2 bases, with 12 bases between the two germline ends. The CDR3 is 15 residues long. Germline CDR1 is MDHEN and CDR2 is SYDVKM. This CDR3 reads CASSLGGWPNTEAFF. DNA for the CDR3: TGTGCCAGCAGTTTAGGGGGTTGGCCCAACACTGAAGCTTTCTTT.

This clonotype has at least ten counts. The chain links TRBV6-5 to TRBJ1-1; D remains unclear. CDR3 length equals 14 residues. V lost 0 bases, J lost 1 base, and 6 bases lay in between. CDR1 and CDR2 (germline): MNHEY, SVGAGI. The CDR3 is CASSYSGENTEAFF. CDR3 sequence (DNA): TGTGCCAGCAGTTACTCCGGAGAGAACACTGAAGCTTTCTTT.

This clonotype has ten or more counts. This chain's CDR3 is CAISEILRGNGNQPQHF. CDR3 coding DNA: TGTGCCATCAGTGAGATCCTTAGGGGGAATGGCAATCAGCCCCAGCATTTT. The gene calls are TRBV10-3 and TRBJ1-5, with D possibly matching TRBD1 (6 bases). V dropped 2 bases and J dropped 2 bases, with 16 bases sitting between them. CDR3 length: 17 amino acids. Germline V lookup: CDR1 ENHRY, CDR2 SYGVKD.

The table lists this clonotype with many counts. The V call is TRBV12-5, the J call TRBJ1-5; 8 nucleotides line up with TRBD1. V lost 2 bases to trimming and J lost 6 bases; unmatched junction nucleotides: 9. The CDR3 consists of 16 residues. CDR1 LGHNT and CDR2 FRNRAP come from the germline V gene. CDR3 loop: CASGLLIGQGTQPQHF. The CDR3 DNA reads as TGTGCTAGTGGTTTGTTGATCGGACAGGGTACTCAGCCCCAGCATTTT.

This clonotype has ten or more counts. The chain employs TRBV20-1 and TRBJ1-1; possible D gene TRBD1, 5 bases. The germline gives CDR1 DFQATT, CDR2 SNEGSKA (reference sequence). The V gene lost 5 bases and the J gene lost 0 bases, with 7 bases spanning the gap. The CDR3 sequence is 12 residues long. CDR3 bases: TGCAGTGCTGGGACCGTGAACACTGAAGCTTTCTTT. Translation: CSAGTVNTEAFF.

The chain uses TRBV4-1 and TRBJ2-2; TRBD1 aligns across 10 bases. The CDR3 loop spans 18 amino acids. CDR1 MGHRA and CDR2 YSYEKL come from the germline V gene. With 4 bases clipped from V and 4 bases from J, the junction kept 12 bases outside the gene matches. CDR3 in amino acids: CASSRQGQGEDPTGELFF. In nucleotides, the CDR3 is TGCGCCAGCAGCCGCCAAGGACAGGGGGAAGACCCCACCGGGGAGCTGTTTTTT.

This clonotype appeared many times. This chain joins TRBV28 and TRBJ1-1; 7 bases map to TRBD1. Germline V lookup: CDR1 MDHEN, CDR2 SYDVKM. There are 16 residues in the CDR3. The junction had 8 bases not matched to a gene; V was cut back by 4 bases and J by 0 bases. CDR3 loop: CASSSEGQVLNTEAFF. The CDR3 nucleotides read TGTGCCAGCAGTTCGGAAGGACAGGTGCTGAACACTGAAGCTTTCTTT.

This clonotype was picked up many times. This chain uses TRBV27 with TRBJ1-1; D call uncertain. The CDR3 covers 13 residues. Per germline, CDR1 MNHEY and CDR2 SMNVEV (reference sequence). V gave up 2 bases and J gave up 3 bases, with 7 bases separating them. In DNA form, the CDR3 reads TGTGCCAGCAGTTTAATAGGCTACACTGAAGCTTTCTTT. It is translated as CASSLIGYTEAFF.

The chain uses TRBV12-3 or TRBV12-4 and TRBJ2-5, with 8 bases fitting TRBD1. The CDR3 spans 15 residues. V dropped 4 bases and J dropped 3; count of bases not matched to a gene: 7. The CDR3 protein is CASSSWTGREETQYF. Written as DNA, the CDR3 is TGTGCCAGCAGTTCATGGACAGGGCGGGAAGAGACCCAGTACTTC.

This clonotype has at least ten counts. The chain joins TRBV28 to TRBJ1-5; D may be TRBD1 (5 bases). The CDR3 extends over 16 amino acids. V was cut by 6 bases and J by 7 bases, with 22 bases left in between. Germline CDR1 MDHEN, CDR2 SYDVKM. CDR3 bases: TGTGCCAGCAGGCCCGGGGGGACGGGGTCAGGACAGCCCCAGCATTTT. It encodes CASRPGGTGSGQPQHF. Using reference TRBV28 and TRBJ1-5 for the parts outside the CDR3, the full variable domain is DVKVTQSSRYLVKRTGEKVFLECVQDMDHENMFWYRQDPGLGLRLIYFSYDVKMKEKGDIPEGYSVSREKKERFSLILESASTNQTSMYLCASRPGGTGSGQPQHFGDGTRLSIL.

As concerns this clonotype: One base away lies a much larger clone, so this may be a sequencing read error. The rearrangement joins TRBV28 to TRBJ1-1; D might be TRBD1 (5 bases). This CDR3 comprises 13 residues. In germline, CDR1 is MDHEN, CDR2 SYDVKM. For the CDR3, the DNA is TGTGCCAGCAGTTTTCGGGGGTCCACTGAAGCTTCCTTT. This encodes CASSFRGSTEASF.

This chain joins TRBV3-1 and TRBJ1-2; TRBD1 aligns across 7 bases. J was trimmed by 8 bases and V by 0 bases; bases with no gene match: 9. The CDR3 is 15 residues long. CDR1 and CDR2 (germline): LGHDT, YNNKEL (reference sequence). The CDR3 sequence is CASSQEVIATGGYTF. CDR3 bases: TGTGCCAGCAGCCAAGAGGTTATCGCGACAGGGGGCTACACCTTC.

This clonotype was seen many times. The gene calls are TRBV7-6 and TRBJ1-2; TRBD1 matches 8 bases. With V trimmed by 5 bases and J by 4 bases, 3 bases remained unmatched. Germline-derived CDR1 and CDR2 are SGHVS and FNYEAQ. This CDR3 has 13 residues. CDR3 nucleotides: TGTGCCAGCAGCGCGGACAGGGCCTATGGCTACACCTTC. It encodes CASSADRAYGYTF.

This clonotype was found a few times. The V call is TRBV5-1, the J call TRBJ1-1; no firm D call. The V end was cut by 5 bases, the J end by 0 bases, with 11 bases between. Germline loops: CDR1 SGHRS, CDR2 YFSETQ. The CDR3 is 14 residues long. The CDR3 sequence is CASSPNGMNTEAFF. CDR3 bases: TGCGCCAGCAGTCCGAATGGGATGAACACTGAAGCTTTCTTT.

This clonotype was picked up many times. This chain joins TRBV6-5 and TRBJ1-2; possible D gene TRBD1, 5 bases. V was pared by 2 bases and J by 2 bases, with 9 bases between. The germline V gene has CDR1 MNHEY and CDR2 SVGAGI. The CDR3 length is 14 residues. The CDR3 sequence is CASSYDSENYGYTF. DNA for the CDR3: TGTGCCAGCAGTTACGACAGCGAAAACTATGGCTACACCTTC.

The chain employs TRBV7-9 and TRBJ2-7; D is possibly TRBD1 (6 bases). Germline V gene lookup returns CDR1 SEHNR and CDR2 FQNEAQ (reference sequence). Trimming took 6 bases from V and 10 from J, leaving 19 bases between them. The CDR3 covers 13 residues. CDR3 in amino acids: CASRGLGARDQYF. CDR3 nucleotides: TGTGCCAGCAGAGGACTGGGGGCGAGAGATCAGTACTTC.

This clonotype was observed at least ten times. The V gene is TRBV7-8, the J gene TRBJ1-2; D is uncertain. CDR3 length: 14 amino acids. V lost 4 bases and J 3 bases, leaving 12 bases between the germline ends. Germline V lookup: CDR1 SGHVS, CDR2 FQNEAQ. The CDR3 nucleotides read TGTGCCAGCAGCTCCATCACAGTGGACTATGGCTACACCTTC. Translating it yields CASSSITVDYGYTF.